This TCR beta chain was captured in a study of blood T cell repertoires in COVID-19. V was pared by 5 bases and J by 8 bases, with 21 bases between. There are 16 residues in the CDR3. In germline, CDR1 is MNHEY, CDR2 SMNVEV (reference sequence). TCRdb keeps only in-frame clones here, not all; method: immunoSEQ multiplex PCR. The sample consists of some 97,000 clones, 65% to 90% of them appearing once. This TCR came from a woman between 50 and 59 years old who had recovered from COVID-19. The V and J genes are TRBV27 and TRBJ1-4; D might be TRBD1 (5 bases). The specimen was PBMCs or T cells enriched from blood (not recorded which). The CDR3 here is CASSPIDSSSYEKLFF. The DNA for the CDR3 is TGTGCCAGCAGTCCAATCGACAGTTCGAGTTACGAAAAACTGTTTTTT.